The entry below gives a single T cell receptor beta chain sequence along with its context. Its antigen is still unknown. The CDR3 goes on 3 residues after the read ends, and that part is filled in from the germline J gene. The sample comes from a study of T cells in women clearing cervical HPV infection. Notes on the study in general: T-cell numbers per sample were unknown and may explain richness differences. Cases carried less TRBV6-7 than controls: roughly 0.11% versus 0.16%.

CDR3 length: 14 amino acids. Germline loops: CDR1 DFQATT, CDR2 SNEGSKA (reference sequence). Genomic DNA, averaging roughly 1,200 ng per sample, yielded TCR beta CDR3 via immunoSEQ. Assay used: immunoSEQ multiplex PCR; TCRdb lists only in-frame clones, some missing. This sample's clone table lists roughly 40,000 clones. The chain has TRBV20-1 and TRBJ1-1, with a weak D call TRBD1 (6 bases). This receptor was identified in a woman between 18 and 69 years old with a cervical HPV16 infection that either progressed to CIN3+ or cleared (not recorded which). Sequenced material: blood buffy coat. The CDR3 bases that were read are TGCAGTGCTGGGAAACAGGGCCGGACGAATGAG. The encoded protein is CSAGKQGRTNE. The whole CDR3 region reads CSAGKQGRTNEAFF.